Each of the 11 T cell receptor beta chains below was sequenced from the same sample in a study of T cell responses to AZD1222 COVID-19 vaccine. Produced via immunoSEQ multiplex PCR; TCRdb's table is partial and in-frame only. This table holds 130,000 to 150,000 clones, around 90% found once. This material consisted of peripheral blood, taken 28 days after the second dose of the MenACWY control vaccine. Every receptor here comes from an adult who received the MenACWY meningococcal vaccine as a control.

The chain employs TRBV19 and TRBJ2-1; 7 bases match TRBD1. Germline V gene data show CDR1 as LNHDA and CDR2 as SQIVND (reference sequence). After removal of 4 bases from V and 5 bases from J, the junction contained 11 bases not matched to a gene. The CDR3 totals 16 residues. The CDR3: CASSTLDRAVHNEQFF. CDR3 sequence (DNA): TGTGCCAGTAGTACATTAGACAGGGCAGTCCACAATGAGCAGTTCTTC.

This clone was found a few times. The chain couples TRBV4-1 to TRBJ2-7, with a weak D call TRBD1 (6 bases). Germline CDR1 is MGHRA and CDR2 is YSYEKL. The length of the CDR3 is 17 residues. The V end lost 1 base, the J end lost 6 bases, and 22 bases lay between the germline ends. The DNA for the CDR3 is TGCGCCAGCAGCCAAGTCCTCTTCAGGGGTGGGGTCGGCGAGCAGTACTTC. Its translation is CASSQVLFRGGVGEQYF.

The rearrangement joins TRBV7-3 to TRBJ2-2; the match to TRBD1 covers 8 bases. With 1 base clipped from V and 3 bases from J, the junction kept 4 bases outside the gene matches. The CDR3 sequence is 16 residues long. CDR1 is SGHTA, CDR2 FQGTGA, per germline. CDR3 nucleotides: TGTGCCAGCAGCTTAATTGGCAGGGGGCACACCGGGGAGCTGTTTTTT. Protein sequence: CASSLIGRGHTGELFF.

The chain has TRBV14 and TRBJ1-4; D is possibly TRBD1 (5 bases). V lost 5 bases and J 2 bases, leaving 9 bases between the germline ends. CDR1 is SGHDN and CDR2 is FVKESK in the germline V gene. This CDR3 comprises 14 residues. CDR3 nucleotide sequence: TGTGCCAGCAGCAGGGGAATTACTAATGAAAAACTGTTTTTT. It encodes CASSRGITNEKLFF.

This clone has a handful of counts. The rearrangement links TRBV27 to TRBJ2-1, with D possibly called TRBD1 or TRBD2 (5 bases each). Trimming cost V 8 bases and J 7 bases, with 18 bases left between them. This CDR3 region has 14 residues. Germline V gene lookup returns CDR1 MNHEY and CDR2 SMNVEV (reference sequence). DNA of the CDR3: TGTGCCAGCGCCCGGGACCAAGCGAGGAATGAGCAGTTCTTC. This codes for CASARDQARNEQFF.

This clone was detected only once. The V and J genes are TRBV2 and TRBJ2-1, with TRBD2 identical over 12 bases. V was pared by 7 bases and J by 4 bases, with 5 bases of the junction left unmatched. Germline V gene data show CDR1 as SNHLY and CDR2 as FYNNEI. The CDR3 spans 15 residues. The CDR3 region has the DNA TGTGCCAGCAAACAGGGACTAGCGGGTTACAATGAGCAGTTCTTC. Translating gives CASKQGLAGYNEQFF.

This chain uses TRBV9 with TRBJ2-7; 7 positions agree with TRBD2. From germline, CDR1 is SGDLS and CDR2 YYNGEE. This CDR3 comprises 15 residues. V was pared by 3 bases and J by 2 bases, with 8 bases of the junction left unmatched. The CDR3 loop reads CASSGEGLAAYEQYF. DNA of the CDR3: TGTGCCAGCAGCGGAGAGGGGCTAGCGGCCTACGAGCAGTACTTC.

This chain connects TRBV5-5 to TRBJ2-1; 8 bases are shared with TRBD2. Germline V gene sequence: CDR1 SGHKS, CDR2 YYEKEE (reference sequence). Germline trimming cut 2 bases from V and 0 bases from J; bases unmatched to any gene: 4. The CDR3 runs to 16 residues. The CDR3 sequence is CASSFGRASSYNEQFF. CDR3 coding DNA: TGTGCCAGCAGCTTCGGGAGGGCAAGCTCCTACAATGAGCAGTTCTTC.

The count of this clone is one. The rearrangement links TRBV19 to TRBJ2-7; TRBD2 matches 11 bases. Germline values: CDR1 LNHDA, CDR2 SQIVND (reference sequence). V was pared by 5 bases and J by 2 bases, with 11 bases of the junction left unmatched. The CDR3 loop spans 17 amino acids. CDR3 sequence reads: CASSLSGTSGTTYEQYF. CDR3 in DNA: TGTGCCAGTAGTCTATCCGGGACTAGCGGCACGACCTACGAGCAGTACTTC.

The V and J genes are TRBV2 and TRBJ2-5, with D unresolved. This CDR3 is built from 13 residues. CDR1 and CDR2 from the germline V gene are SNHLY and FYNNEI. V lost 5 bases and J lost 4, with 11 bases in between. CDR3 residues: CASSQDARETQYF. The CDR3 nucleotides read TGTGCCAGCAGTCAGGACGCCAGAGAGACCCAGTACTTC.

V gene TRBV6-2 or TRBV6-3 combines with J gene TRBJ2-7; the D gene could be TRBD1 or TRBD2 (5 bases each). The CDR3 has 13 residues. Trimming left V 4 bases short and J 3 bases short, with 10 bases between. CDR1 MNHEY and CDR2 SVGEGT come from the germline V gene. As DNA, the CDR3 is TGTGCCAGCAGTTCCCTGAGGGGCTACGAGCAGTACTTC. Translation gives CASSSLRGYEQYF.